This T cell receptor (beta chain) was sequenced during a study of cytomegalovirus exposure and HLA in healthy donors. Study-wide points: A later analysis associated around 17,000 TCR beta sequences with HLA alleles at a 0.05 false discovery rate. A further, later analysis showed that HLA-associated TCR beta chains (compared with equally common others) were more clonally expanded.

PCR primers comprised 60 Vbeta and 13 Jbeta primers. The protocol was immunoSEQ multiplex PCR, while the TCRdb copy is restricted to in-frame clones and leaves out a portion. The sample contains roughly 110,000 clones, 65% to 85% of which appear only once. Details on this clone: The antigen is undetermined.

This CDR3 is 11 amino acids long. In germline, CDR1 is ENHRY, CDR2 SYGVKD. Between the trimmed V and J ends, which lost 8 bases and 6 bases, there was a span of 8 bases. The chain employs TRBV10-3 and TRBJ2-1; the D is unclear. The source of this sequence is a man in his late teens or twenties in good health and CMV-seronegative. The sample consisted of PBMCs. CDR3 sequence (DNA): TGTGCCATCGGCCCGTCCAATGAGCAGTTCTTC. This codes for CAIGPSNEQFF.